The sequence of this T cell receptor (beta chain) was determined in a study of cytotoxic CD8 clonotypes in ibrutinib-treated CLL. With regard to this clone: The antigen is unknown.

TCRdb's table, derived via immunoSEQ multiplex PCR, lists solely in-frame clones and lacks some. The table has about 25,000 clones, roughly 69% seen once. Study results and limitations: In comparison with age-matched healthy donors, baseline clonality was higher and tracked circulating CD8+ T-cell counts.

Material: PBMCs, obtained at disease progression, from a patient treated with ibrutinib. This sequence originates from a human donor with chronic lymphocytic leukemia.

The CDR3 DNA reads TGTGCCAGCTCACCGCGACAGGCCCTCTCTCGCTCTGGGGCCAACGTCCTGACTTTC. This gives the protein CASSPRQALSRSGANVLTF. The chain links TRBV18 to TRBJ2-6, with a tentative D call TRBD1 (6 bases). V dropped 3 bases and J dropped 0 bases, with 18 bases sitting between them. The CDR3 length is 19 residues. Germline CDR1 and CDR2: KGHSH and LQKENI.